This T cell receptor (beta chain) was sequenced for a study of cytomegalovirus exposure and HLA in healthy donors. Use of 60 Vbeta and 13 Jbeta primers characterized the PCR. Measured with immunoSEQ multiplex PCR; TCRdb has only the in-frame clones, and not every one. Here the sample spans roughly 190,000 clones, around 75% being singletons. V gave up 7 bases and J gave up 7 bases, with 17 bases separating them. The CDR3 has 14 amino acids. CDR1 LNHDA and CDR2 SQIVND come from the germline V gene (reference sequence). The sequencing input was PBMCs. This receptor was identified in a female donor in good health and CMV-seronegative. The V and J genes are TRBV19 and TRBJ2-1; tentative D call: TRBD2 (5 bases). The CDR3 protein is CASKADPSRNEQFF. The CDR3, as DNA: TGTGCCAGTAAAGCGGACCCCAGTAGAAATGAGCAGTTCTTC.